Below are 5 T cell receptor beta chains sequenced from a single sample in a study of OX40 agonist ivuxolimab in advanced cancers. The method was immunoSEQ multiplex PCR; TCRdb's version includes in-frame clones alone and lacks a portion of them. The repertoire holds some 77,000 clones, less than 95% seen once, with 1.5% to 2% in the top ten. This sample comprised CD4+ or CD8+ T cells sorted from blood, obtained in a trial of the OX40 agonist ivuxolimab. The receptors derive from an adult with an advanced solid tumor such as melanoma, head and neck, liver or kidney cancer.

The chain uses TRBV30 and TRBJ2-3; TRBD2 matches at 9 bases. This CDR3 is built from 17 residues. V was pared by 8 bases and J by 3 bases, with 18 bases of the junction left unmatched. CDR1 is GTSNPN, CDR2 SVGIG, per germline (reference sequence). The CDR3 region is CAQTSGDLRGGTDTQYF. The DNA for the CDR3 is TGTGCCCAGACTAGCGGCGACCTTCGGGGAGGGACAGATACGCAGTATTTT.

V and J are TRBV5-1 and TRBJ2-1, with D hard to call. From germline, CDR1 is SGHRS and CDR2 YFSETQ. V shed 4 bases and J shed 11 bases, with 16 bases lying between them. The CDR3 spans 13 residues. Here the CDR3 DNA reads TGCGCCAGCAGCCGCACAGAAGACACAAAGCAGTTCTTC. This sequence encodes CASSRTEDTKQFF.

The CDR3 sequence: CASSLEGLSSYEQYF. The CDR3 bases are TGTGCCAGCAGCTTAGAGGGCCTCAGCTCCTACGAGCAGTACTTC. The chain has TRBV11-2 and TRBJ2-7, with D unclear. Germline-derived CDR1 and CDR2 are SGHAT and FQNNGV. The germline V and J ends were trimmed by 0 bases and 0 bases, with 9 bases remaining between them. This CDR3 has 15 residues.

The CDR3, as DNA: TGTGCCAGCAGTTTCAACGCCCCGGGAGAGGGGGGGTATGGCTACACCTTC. This gives the protein CASSFNAPGEGGYGYTF. This chain joins TRBV28 and TRBJ1-2; D is possibly TRBD1 (6 bases). V lost 3 bases to trimming and J lost 5 bases, with 22 bases between them. In germline, CDR1 is MDHEN, CDR2 SYDVKM. This CDR3 is built from 17 residues.

J is TRBJ1-2 and V is TRBV4-1, with D hard to call. Germline V CDR1 and CDR2: MGHRA, YSYEKL. This CDR3 has 16 residues. V was trimmed by 1 base and J by 4 bases, leaving 16 bases between them. Written as DNA, the CDR3 is TGCGCCAGCAGCCAAGTAAAGGGATCGAGAGGCTATGGCTACACCTTC. This codes for CASSQVKGSRGYGYTF.